These T cell receptor beta chains were read from a single sample in a study of chemoradiotherapy in HPV16-positive cancers. Produced via immunoSEQ multiplex PCR; TCRdb's table is partial and in-frame only. The table records about 12,000 clones, approximately 90% of them present only once. The material sequenced was blood, taken from a patient who underwent chemoradiotherapy. All receptors derive from a human donor with HPV-associated anogenital cancer. Both conserved end residues are trimmed from each CDR3. Each record gives: CDR3 protein, D gene, J gene, V gene. A D gene is named only where the DNA matches it firmly.

CDR3 protein: ASSLGGSSGNTIY
D gene: .
J gene: TRBJ1-3
V gene: TRBV5-1

CDR3 protein: ASSRHRKETQY
D gene: .
J gene: TRBJ2-5
V gene: TRBV14

CDR3 protein: ASSLGRDRGLVETQY
D gene: TRBD1
J gene: TRBJ2-5
V gene: TRBV7-9

CDR3 protein: ASSVGGTGVLYTQY
D gene: TRBD1
J gene: TRBJ2-3
V gene: TRBV9

CDR3 protein: ASSPRGLGNQPQH
D gene: .
J gene: TRBJ1-5
V gene: TRBV28

CDR3 protein: ASSLGQIQETQY
D gene: .
J gene: TRBJ2-5
V gene: TRBV5-4

CDR3 protein: ASSLEEAYNSPLH
D gene: .
J gene: TRBJ1-6
V gene: TRBV7-8

CDR3 protein: ASSGQGRETQY
D gene: TRBD1
J gene: TRBJ2-5
V gene: TRBV18

CDR3 protein: ASSQRTVDSPLH
D gene: .
J gene: TRBJ1-6
V gene: TRBV4-1

CDR3 protein: ASSHERAERAAGNTIY
D gene: .
J gene: TRBJ1-3
V gene: TRBV4-3

CDR3 protein: ASSATGTENQPQH
D gene: .
J gene: TRBJ1-5
V gene: TRBV9

CDR3 protein: ASSLETSWGNEQF
D gene: .
J gene: TRBJ2-1
V gene: TRBV5-4

CDR3 protein: ASSRIWGETQY
D gene: .
J gene: TRBJ2-5
V gene: TRBV6-1

CDR3 protein: ASGKGGNTGELF
D gene: .
J gene: TRBJ2-2
V gene: TRBV11-3

CDR3 protein: ASSPSGGAPDTQY
D gene: TRBD2
J gene: TRBJ2-3
V gene: TRBV5-8

CDR3 protein: SVEGEVVYGYT
D gene: .
J gene: TRBJ1-2
V gene: TRBV29-1

CDR3 protein: ASSPQGWGYGYT
D gene: .
J gene: TRBJ1-2
V gene: TRBV7-9

CDR3 protein: ASSEAWFKGNTGQSDEKLF
D gene: TRBD1
J gene: TRBJ1-4
V gene: TRBV2

CDR3 protein: ASCAVSSGTDTQY
D gene: .
J gene: TRBJ2-3
V gene: TRBV6-1

CDR3 protein: ASSLAGDRGLAEQF
D gene: TRBD1
J gene: TRBJ2-1
V gene: TRBV5-8

CDR3 protein: ATLTRTGVGTEAF
D gene: .
J gene: TRBJ1-1
V gene: TRBV27

CDR3 protein: ASSDSGDNSPLH
D gene: .
J gene: TRBJ1-6
V gene: TRBV6-4

CDR3 protein: ASSVGTGGADEQY
D gene: TRBD1
J gene: TRBJ2-7
V gene: TRBV6-1

CDR3 protein: AISGRGTSGPEGDTQY
D gene: TRBD2
J gene: TRBJ2-3
V gene: TRBV10-3

CDR3 protein: AWSVLHGNQPQH
D gene: .
J gene: TRBJ1-5
V gene: TRBV30

CDR3 protein: ATSNGGAYEQY
D gene: .
J gene: TRBJ2-7
V gene: TRBV15

CDR3 protein: ASSSLGSNRAIYGYT
D gene: .
J gene: TRBJ1-2
V gene: TRBV5-1

CDR3 protein: ASSYTAEGGQY
D gene: .
J gene: TRBJ2-5
V gene: TRBV6-5

CDR3 protein: ASKGRGTSYSTDTQY
D gene: TRBD2
J gene: TRBJ2-3
V gene: TRBV11-2

CDR3 protein: ASTPQESGNTIY
D gene: .
J gene: TRBJ1-3
V gene: TRBV6-6

CDR3 protein: ASTRDRGQPQH
D gene: TRBD1
J gene: TRBJ1-5
V gene: TRBV2

CDR3 protein: ASSPSGTEAF
D gene: .
J gene: TRBJ1-1
V gene: TRBV6-5

CDR3 protein: ASSLGQNYGYT
D gene: .
J gene: TRBJ1-2
V gene: TRBV5-1

CDR3 protein: ASSREEGTYEQY
D gene: .
J gene: TRBJ2-7
V gene: TRBV7-8

CDR3 protein: ASSLEGLPYEQY
D gene: .
J gene: TRBJ2-7
V gene: TRBV7-8

CDR3 protein: ASSPRGGGYEQY
D gene: TRBD2
J gene: TRBJ2-7
V gene: TRBV9

CDR3 protein: ASSEASTGARYYTSYEQY
D gene: TRBD1
J gene: TRBJ2-7
V gene: TRBV6-1

CDR3 protein: ASSQGVISTDTQY
D gene: .
J gene: TRBJ2-3
V gene: TRBV4-3

CDR3 protein: ASSLDRAGNTEAF
D gene: .
J gene: TRBJ1-1
V gene: TRBV11-3

CDR3 protein: ASSSRTASYNEQF
D gene: .
J gene: TRBJ2-1
V gene: TRBV19

CDR3 protein: ASSLGDRRNTEAF
D gene: TRBD1
J gene: TRBJ1-1
V gene: TRBV5-6

CDR3 protein: ASSFDGNYGYT
D gene: .
J gene: TRBJ1-2
V gene: TRBV5-1

CDR3 protein: SVEDRGGDTGELF
D gene: TRBD2
J gene: TRBJ2-2
V gene: TRBV29-1

CDR3 protein: ASSPGGWETQY
D gene: TRBD2
J gene: TRBJ2-5
V gene: TRBV5-4

CDR3 protein: ASSEVSMRGRGFSPLH
D gene: .
J gene: TRBJ1-6
V gene: TRBV6-1

CDR3 protein: ASSPEDRVNTEAF
D gene: TRBD1
J gene: TRBJ1-1
V gene: TRBV6-5

CDR3 protein: ASSQRGGEQF
D gene: .
J gene: TRBJ2-1
V gene: TRBV4-2

CDR3 protein: ASQSAEGAGSGYT
D gene: .
J gene: TRBJ1-2
V gene: TRBV4-2

CDR3 protein: ASSKSKGLNTEAF
D gene: .
J gene: TRBJ1-1
V gene: TRBV21-1

CDR3 protein: ASSVSPTTGPNTEAF
D gene: .
J gene: TRBJ1-1
V gene: TRBV19

CDR3 protein: ASSLADTQY
D gene: .
J gene: TRBJ2-3
V gene: TRBV27

CDR3 protein: ASSPRTSGRDTQY
D gene: TRBD2
J gene: TRBJ2-3
V gene: TRBV5-6

CDR3 protein: ASSLGTDDYEQY
D gene: .
J gene: TRBJ2-7
V gene: TRBV7-9

CDR3 protein: ASSVNPNLITDTQY
D gene: .
J gene: TRBJ2-3
V gene: TRBV9

CDR3 protein: AVLRDRTQTTSYEQY
D gene: TRBD1
J gene: TRBJ2-7
V gene: TRBV30